The sequence of this T cell receptor (beta chain) was determined in a study of shared clonotypes between healthy human individuals. Overall study context: Donors were a couple of women and a few men aged 18 to 49.

Authors' analysis steps: Without quality scores, immunoSEQ junctional reads could not be filtered like full-length reads. Assay used: immunoSEQ multiplex PCR; TCRdb lists only in-frame clones, some missing. V, J and clone size derive from that table, while D and trimming were established from the DNA sequence. The table has 1,500,000 or so clones, more than 95% seen once. General study results and limits: Sampling involved blood alone; tissue repertoires likely differ.

Researchers partitioned CD4+ cells into CD45RA+ naive and CD45RA-negative memory subsets. V was pared by 6 bases and J by 2 bases, with 2 bases between. The CDR3 has 11 residues. Germline V lookup: CDR1 LNHDA, CDR2 SQIVND (reference sequence). Points on this clone: Its specificity is unknown.

The source of this sequence is a man aged 25 to 45 in good health. This chain links TRBV19 with TRBJ2-1; D is ambiguous. What was sequenced was naive CD4+ T cells sorted from blood. Subset defined: CD45RA+ positively selected. CDR3 coding DNA: TGTGCCAGTAGAGCCTACAATGAGCAGTTCTTC. It yields the protein CASRAYNEQFF.